The 16 T cell receptor beta chains below all came from one sample that was sequenced in a study of OX40 agonist ivuxolimab in advanced cancers. Method: immunoSEQ multiplex PCR; TCRdb's copy keeps in-frame clones and lacks some. The table lists fewer than 40,000 clones, roughly 87% of them singletons. Specimen: CD4+ or CD8+ T cells sorted from blood, collected in a trial of the OX40 agonist ivuxolimab. These receptors originate from an adult with an advanced solid tumor such as melanoma, head and neck, liver or kidney cancer.

The genes are TRBV30 and TRBJ2-1; D may be TRBD2 (5 bases). Germline V gene data show CDR1 as GTSNPN and CDR2 as SVGIG (reference sequence). The germline V and J ends were trimmed by 0 bases and 8 bases, with 11 bases remaining between them. This CDR3 contains 13 residues. CDR3 DNA sequence: TGTGCCTGGAGTGTTGGAGAGGAGGATGAGCAGTTCTTC. This codes for CAWSVGEEDEQFF. Filled out from reference TRBV30 and TRBJ2-1, the complete variable domain reads SQTIHQWPATLVQPVGSPLSLECTVEGTSNPNLYWYRQAAGRGLQLLFYSVGIGQISSEVPQNLSASRPQDRQFILSSKKLLLSDSGFYLCAWSVGEEDEQFFGPGTRLTVL.

DNA for the CDR3: TGTGCCAGCAGCCATAGATCAACAACTAATGAAAAACTGTTTTTT. It codes for CASSHRSTTNEKLFF. The gene calls are TRBV6-6 and TRBJ1-4; D is undetermined. V lost 6 bases and J lost 0, with 11 bases in between. The CDR3 is 15 residues long. CDR1 and CDR2 (germline): MNHNY, SVGAGI (reference sequence).

The V call is TRBV4-2, the J call TRBJ2-3; 9 bases map to TRBD2. Trimming cost V 0 bases and J 0 bases; bases outside gene matches: 7. Germline-derived CDR1 and CDR2 are LGHNA and YNFKEQ. The CDR3 loop spans 18 amino acids. CDR3 bases: TGTGCCAGCAGCCAAGAGATTAGCGGGGGCCCGAGCACAGATACGCAGTATTTT. It codes for CASSQEISGGPSTDTQYF.

The gene calls are TRBV5-1 and TRBJ1-1; 8 bases fit TRBD1. Trimming removed 4 bases from V and 2 bases from J; junction bases left unmatched: 7. Per the germline V gene, CDR1 is SGHRS and CDR2 is YFSETQ. The CDR3 contains 15 residues. CDR3 sequence (DNA): TGCGCCAGCAGCATCGGACAGGGAATAAACACTGAAGCTTTCTTT. Amino acids: CASSIGQGINTEAFF.

The chain couples TRBV18 to TRBJ2-3; possible D gene TRBD1, 5 bases. Between the trimmed V and J ends, which lost 3 bases and 2 bases, there was a span of 12 bases. In germline, CDR1 is KGHSH, CDR2 LQKENI. This CDR3 contains 15 residues. In nucleotides, the CDR3 is TGTGCCAGCTCACCCTTTAAGGACACCACAGATACGCAGTATTTT. Translation gives CASSPFKDTTDTQYF.

The chain uses TRBV5-1 and TRBJ2-5; D is possibly TRBD2 (6 bases). V was clipped by 2 bases and J by 1 base, with 18 bases between them. Germline CDR1 reads SGHRS; CDR2 reads YFSETQ. The CDR3 spans 17 residues. DNA for the CDR3: TGCGCCAGCAGCTTCACCAGCGGCAGGGAGGTCCAAGAGACCCAGTACTTC. It codes for CASSFTSGREVQETQYF.

This clone was found once. The CDR3 nucleotides are TGTGCCAGCAGCACCGTGGTGGGGCTAACGACAGACGGGGAGCTGTTTTTT. Translating gives CASSTVVGLTTDGELFF. The J gene is TRBJ2-2, the V gene TRBV7-9, with a tentative D call TRBD1 (5 bases). This CDR3 is built from 17 residues. Between the trimmed V and J ends, which lost 5 bases and 7 bases, there was a span of 23 bases. Germline CDR1 is SEHNR and CDR2 is FQNEAQ (reference sequence).

This rearrangement joins TRBV4-1 to TRBJ1-2; 9 bases line up with TRBD1. The CDR3 runs 18 residues. The J segment lost 2 bases and the V segment lost 4 bases, leaving 14 bases of the junction unmatched. CDR1 MGHRA and CDR2 YSYEKL come from the germline V gene. The CDR3 loop reads CASSLISGTGSQNYGYTF. For the CDR3, the DNA is TGCGCCAGCAGCCTTATCTCCGGGACAGGGTCCCAAAACTATGGCTACACCTTC.

This chain connects TRBV4-2 to TRBJ2-1; either TRBD1 or TRBD2 may supply D (6 bases each). CDR1 LGHNA and CDR2 YNFKEQ come from the germline V gene. CDR3 length: 15 amino acids. V lost 0 bases, J lost 9 bases, and 15 bases lay in between. CDR3 in DNA: TGTGCCAGCAGCCAAGAGGGGGGCCTAGGTGTTGAGCAGTTCTTC. This translates into CASSQEGGLGVEQFF.

This clone was counted only a few times. A junction end diverges from the germline sequence, so it may reflect a read error. This chain's CDR3 is CASSPSQASHNEQFF. CDR3 in DNA: TGTGCCAGCAGTCCATCGCAGGCCTCCCACAATGAGCAGTTCTTC. The genes are TRBV7-3 and TRBJ2-1, with D unresolved. This CDR3 is built from 15 residues. Germline CDR1 reads SGHTA; CDR2 reads FQGTGA.

This clone was counted only a few times. The chain couples TRBV5-6 to TRBJ1-1, with no clear D. V was shortened by 1 base and J by 4 bases, with 8 bases between the two germline ends. The germline CDR1 and CDR2 sequences are SGHDT and YYEEEE. The CDR3 runs to 13 residues. The CDR3 is CASSLLAGTEAFF. The CDR3 DNA reads TGTGCCAGCAGCTTGCTAGCCGGCACTGAAGCTTTCTTT.

The chain combines TRBV5-6 with TRBJ2-5, with 10 bases identical to TRBD2. The length of the CDR3 is 18 residues. Germline loops: CDR1 SGHDT, CDR2 YYEEEE. Trimming cost V 4 bases and J 4 bases; bases outside gene matches: 16. For the CDR3, the DNA is TGTGCCAGCAGCGAGGACGGGGCTAGCGGGGGTTTAGGAGAGACCCAGTACTTC. It specifies CASSEDGASGGLGETQYF.

This chain connects TRBV7-8 to TRBJ2-7, with 7 bases identical to TRBD1. V lost 1 base to trimming and J lost 5 bases; unmatched junction nucleotides: 8. CDR3 length: 15 residues. CDR1 and CDR2 from the germline V gene are SGHVS and FQNEAQ. The CDR3 sequence: CASSLEQGLIHEQYF. Written as DNA, the CDR3 is TGTGCCAGCAGCTTAGAACAGGGGCTTATACACGAGCAGTACTTC.

The chain's CDR3 is CASSQEGVNYGYTF. The CDR3 coding sequence is TGCGCCAGCAGCCAAGAAGGGGTTAACTATGGCTACACCTTC. V gene TRBV4-1 combines with J gene TRBJ1-2, with D maybe TRBD1 (5 bases). This CDR3 region has 14 residues. Germline CDR1 reads MGHRA; CDR2 reads YSYEKL. V was shortened by 0 bases and J by 1 base, with 6 bases between the two germline ends.

This chain connects TRBV13 to TRBJ2-7; 8 bases line up with TRBD1. Germline CDR1 reads PRHDT; CDR2 reads FYEKMQ (reference sequence). The junction had 2 bases not matched to a gene; V was cut back by 5 bases and J by 5 bases. CDR3 length equals 12 residues. The chain's CDR3 is CASSTTGDEQYF. In nucleotides, the CDR3 is TGTGCCAGCAGCACGACAGGGGACGAGCAGTACTTC.

V gene TRBV7-9 combines with J gene TRBJ2-7; D gene unclear. With 5 bases removed from V and 5 bases from J, the gap between germline ends came to 22 bases. This CDR3 region has 16 residues. Germline V gene data show CDR1 as SEHNR and CDR2 as FQNEAQ (reference sequence). The CDR3 DNA sequence: TGTGCCAGCAGCATGGCGGTTGGGGTTCAGCATCACGAGCAGTACTTC. As protein: CASSMAVGVQHHEQYF. Using reference TRBV7-9 and TRBJ2-7 for the parts outside the CDR3, the full variable domain is DTGVSQNPRHKITKRGQNVTFRCDPISEHNRLYWYRQTLGQGPEFLTYFQNEAQLEKSRLLSDRFSAERPKGSFSTLEIQRTEQGDSAMYLCASSMAVGVQHHEQYFGPGTRLTVT.